This T cell receptor beta chain was identified during a study of shared clonotypes between healthy human individuals. The CDR3 contains 14 residues. The V and J ends lost 4 bases and 5 bases respectively, with 11 bases between them. The germline CDR1 and CDR2 sequences are SEHNR and FQNEAQ (reference sequence). The protocol was immunoSEQ multiplex PCR, while the TCRdb copy is restricted to in-frame clones and leaves out a portion. Of over 700,000 clones in the sample, just under 75% were seen once. The specimen was memory CD4+ T cells sorted from blood. Subset denoted: CD45RA-negative fraction. The gene calls are TRBV7-9 and TRBJ1-4; D uncertain. The sequence was obtained from a woman aged 25 to 39 in good health. Here the CDR3 reads CASSSSGFNEKLFF. The CDR3 DNA reads TGTGCCAGCAGCTCGTCCGGGTTCAATGAAAAACTGTTTTTT.